This TCR beta chain was obtained from a study of blood T cells in healthy people across ages. A second PCR, run for roughly 7 to 12 cycles, used a sample-barcoded 5' primer plus a J-beta primer mix. TCRdb called the 5' RACE reads again in MiXCR, with one record for every CDR3 protein. The repertoire holds 790,000 or so distinct CDR3 sequences, with around 50% as singletons. The CDR3 extends over 13 amino acids. The germline CDR1 and CDR2 sequences are DFQATT and SNEGSKA (reference sequence). The ends lost 3 bases at V and 5 bases at J; junction bases unmatched: 5. There are a few counts of this clonotype.

The TCR comes from a man at least 80 years old in good health. The sequenced sample was blood. The chain couples TRBV20-1 to TRBJ2-5; 8 positions match TRBD1. CDR3 sequence reads: CSASGQGLETQYF. Here the CDR3 DNA reads TGCAGTGCTAGCGGACAGGGCCTTGAGACCCAGTACTTC.